This T cell receptor (beta chain) derives from a study of CD8+CD57+ T cells in acquired aplastic anemia (dated by TCRdb to 2017 to 2018). About the full investigation: A mean of approximately 3 ug of DNA, ranging from roughly 0.19 to 30 ug, was extracted from sorted CD4+ and CD8+ cells. CD8+CD57+ expansion was defined as a frequency above the mean frequency observed in healthy subjects. The paper as a whole reports these results and caveats: Twenty-nine CD8+ CDR3 sequences were found in both patients and controls but appeared to be highly expressed in patients and within the immunodominant clones of the patients. Patients and healthy controls showed no significant difference in CD8+ Simpson's diversity (P=0.060).

Patients chosen for sequencing had shown expansion of CD8+CD57+ cells by flow cytometry. Every patient had severe acquired aplastic anemia, diagnosed using the International Study of Aplastic Anemia and Agranulocytosis and Camitta criteria. No therapy had been received by the patients at the time of blood sampling. In the study, sorted CD4+ and CD8+ blood T cells from patients with severe aplastic anemia and from healthy subjects underwent deep sequencing of TCR repertoires. In the USA, patient enrollment took place under clinicaltrials.gov protocols 00001620, 01623167, 00001397, 00071045, 00081523 and 00961064. Ficoll-Paque density gradient centrifugation was used to isolate peripheral blood mononuclear cells. Before DNA extraction, CD4+ and CD8+ T cells were sorted with FACS or magnetic beads. A remark on this clonotype: The antigen it binds to is not known. Base-call qualities are not available, and no considerably larger clone is one nucleotide away.

V is cut by 6 bases and J by 2 bases, and the space between the germline ends is 17 bases. The CDR3 goes from the cysteine to the phenylalanine over 15 residues. CDR3 DNA is the only sequence kept; it has 45 bases, read in frame from the first base. The germline V gene provides CDR1 WSHSY and CDR2 SAAADI. Genomic DNA was used as template for profiling of TCR beta VDJ combinations and CDR3 sequences. TCR repertoire sequencing was run on an Illumina HiSeq 2000. Turning to the authors' computational methods: Repertoire assessment relied on Simpson's diversity index, CDR3 size and DJ length profiles, and TRBV/TRBJ rearrangement plots. The most abundant DNA sequence in the deep sequencing data was taken as the immunodominant clone. CDR3 amino acid sequences were checked for sharing across subjects and were also compared against the VDJdb database and published repertoires. In-frame beta chains were kept once TCRdb had trimmed the public reads at Q25 with fastp and called clones with MiXCR. Identical CDR3 protein sequences are pooled into one entry, listed with their most common genes and DNA. TCRdb, rather than the study authors, made the V and J calls. Recorded for this sample are approximately 200,000 distinct CDR3 sequences; around 50% of them occurred a single time. About 20% of the sample rests with the top ten.

The sequenced material came from sorted CD4+, CD8+, or CD8+CD57+ T cells (not recorded which) from PBMCs. The clonotype comes from a human donor with aplastic anemia. This chain is built from TRBV10-2 and TRBJ2-7; the D gene remains uncertain. The base sequence is TGCGCCAGCAGCCAAGGCCCTAGTGGGCCCTACGAGCAGTACTTC. Its translation reads: CASSQGPSGPYEQYF.